Listed below are T cell receptor beta chains from one sample, sequenced in a study of T cell changes during pregnancy in multiple sclerosis. Sequencing was performed with immunoSEQ multiplex PCR; in TCRdb, only in-frame clones are kept and a portion is missing. The sample holds some 29,000 clones, about 91% seen once. The sequenced sample was CD8+ T cells from peripheral blood mononuclear cells, obtained before pregnancy. Source of these receptors: a female donor with multiple sclerosis, enrolled in a pregnancy study. CDR3s include the opening cysteine and the closing phenylalanine or tryptophan. A D gene is named only where the DNA matches it firmly. Expanded clones are given a class, and other clones once, few, many or no size at all.

V: TRBV5-1
size: NA
J: TRBJ2-7
D: NA
CDR3: CASSPLGAVSYEQYF
DNA: TGCGCCAGCAGCCCGCTGGGCGCTGTCTCCTACGAGCAGTACTTC

V: TRBV2
size: once
J: TRBJ1-2
D: TRBD1
CDR3: CASSDRPTGGLDGYTF
DNA: TGTGCCAGCAGTGACAGGCCGACAGGGGGATTAGATGGCTACACCTTC

V: TRBV7-2
size: NA
J: TRBJ2-7
D: TRBD1
CDR3: CASSPTPGQGFPYEQYF
DNA: TGTGCCAGCAGTCCTACTCCGGGACAGGGATTCCCCTACGAGCAGTACTTC

V: TRBV7-3
size: NA
J: TRBJ2-7
D: TRBD1
CDR3: CASSLGQGAGEQYF
DNA: TGTGCCAGCAGCTTAGGCCAGGGGGCTGGCGAGCAGTACTTC

V: TRBV15
size: few
J: TRBJ2-1
D: NA
CDR3: CATAMVLDSGYFYNEQFF
DNA: TGTGCCACCGCGATGGTGTTAGATAGCGGATATTTCTACAATGAGCAGTTCTTC

V: TRBV15
size: NA
J: TRBJ2-7
D: NA
CDR3: CATSRGQGFAPDEQYF
DNA: TGTGCCACCAGCAGAGGCCAGGGTTTTGCTCCTGACGAGCAGTACTTC

V: TRBV11-3
size: NA
J: TRBJ2-1
D: NA
CDR3: CASRTAYNEQFF
DNA: TGTGCCAGCAGAACAGCTTACAATGAGCAGTTCTTC

V: TRBV4-3
size: NA
J: TRBJ2-7
D: TRBD1
CDR3: CASSPMEGQGYEQYF
DNA: TGCGCCAGCAGCCCGATGGAAGGACAGGGGTACGAGCAGTACTTC

V: TRBV14
size: NA
J: TRBJ2-3
D: NA
CDR3: CASSYGTAYTDTQYF
DNA: TGTGCCAGCAGTTACGGGACTGCCTACACAGATACGCAGTATTTT

V: TRBV27
size: NA
J: TRBJ2-1
D: NA
CDR3: CASSDSTGIYEQFF
DNA: TGTGCCAGCAGTGACTCAACAGGGATCTATGAGCAGTTCTTC

V: TRBV7-8
size: NA
J: TRBJ2-7
D: TRBD1
CDR3: CASSGPGQGSYEQYF
DNA: TGTGCCAGCAGCGGACCGGGACAGGGATCCTACGAGCAGTACTTC

V: TRBV19
size: NA
J: TRBJ2-1
D: NA
CDR3: CASSLPDSAYNEQFF
DNA: TGTGCCAGTAGTTTACCCGACAGCGCCTACAATGAGCAGTTCTTC

V: TRBV19
size: NA
J: TRBJ1-1
D: NA
CDR3: CASNDRLNTEAFF
DNA: TGTGCCAGTAATGACAGGTTGAACACTGAAGCTTTCTTT